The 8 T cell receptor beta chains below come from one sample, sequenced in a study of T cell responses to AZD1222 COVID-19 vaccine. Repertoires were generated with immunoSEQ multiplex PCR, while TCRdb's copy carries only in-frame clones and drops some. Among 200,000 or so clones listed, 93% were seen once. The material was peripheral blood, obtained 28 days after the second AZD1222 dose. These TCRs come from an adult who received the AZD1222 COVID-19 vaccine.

The CDR3 bases are TGCGCCAGCAGCCTTGGAAGGGGCTTTTTAGGGACTGAAGCTTTCTTT. Its protein product is CASSLGRGFLGTEAFF. The chain uses TRBV5-1 and TRBJ1-1; perhaps TRBD1 as D (5 bases). Germline V gene sequence: CDR1 SGHRS, CDR2 YFSETQ. The CDR3 runs to 16 residues. V was pared by 4 bases and J by 5 bases, with 21 bases between.

The CDR3 spells CASSYFRGANNQPQHF. The DNA of the CDR3 is TGTGCCAGCAGCTACTTCAGGGGGGCCAACAATCAGCCCCAGCATTTT. The chain recombines TRBV5-8 with TRBJ1-5, with 7 bases fitting TRBD1. This CDR3 has 16 residues. Per the germline V gene, CDR1 is SGHTS and CDR2 is YDEGEE. The V segment lost 3 bases and the J segment 3 bases; nucleotides outside the gene matches: 9.

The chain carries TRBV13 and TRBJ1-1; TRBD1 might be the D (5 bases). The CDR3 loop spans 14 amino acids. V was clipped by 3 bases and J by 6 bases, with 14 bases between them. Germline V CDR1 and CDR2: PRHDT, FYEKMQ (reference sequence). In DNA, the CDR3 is TGTGCCAGCAGCTTCGAACTCGGGGGGTCTGAAGCTTTCTTT. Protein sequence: CASSFELGGSEAFF.

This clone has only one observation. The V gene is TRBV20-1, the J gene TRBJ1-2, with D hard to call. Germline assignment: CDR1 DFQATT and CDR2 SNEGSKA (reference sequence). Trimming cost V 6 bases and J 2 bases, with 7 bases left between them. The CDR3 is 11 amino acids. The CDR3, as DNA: TGCAGTGCGGGAGGCAACTATGGCTACACCTTC. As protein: CSAGGNYGYTF.

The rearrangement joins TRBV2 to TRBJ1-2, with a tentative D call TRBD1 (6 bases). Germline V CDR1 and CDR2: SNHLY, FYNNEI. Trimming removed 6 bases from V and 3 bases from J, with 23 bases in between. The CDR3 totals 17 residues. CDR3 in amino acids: CASRGIGGSKLYYGYTF. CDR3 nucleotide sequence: TGTGCCAGCAGGGGGATAGGGGGATCGAAGCTATACTATGGCTACACCTTC.

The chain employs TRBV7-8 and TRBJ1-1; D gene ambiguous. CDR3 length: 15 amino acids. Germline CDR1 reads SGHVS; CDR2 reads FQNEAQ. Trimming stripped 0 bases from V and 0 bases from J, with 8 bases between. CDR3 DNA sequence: TGTGCCAGCAGCTTAGCGGGAACAGTGAACACTGAAGCTTTCTTT. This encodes CASSLAGTVNTEAFF.

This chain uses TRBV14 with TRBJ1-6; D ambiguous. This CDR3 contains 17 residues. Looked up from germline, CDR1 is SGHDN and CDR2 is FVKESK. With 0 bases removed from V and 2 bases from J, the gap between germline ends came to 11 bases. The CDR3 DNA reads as TGTGCCAGCAGCCAAGATTTTTCACGCGCCTATAATTCACCCCTCCACTTT. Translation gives CASSQDFSRAYNSPLHF.

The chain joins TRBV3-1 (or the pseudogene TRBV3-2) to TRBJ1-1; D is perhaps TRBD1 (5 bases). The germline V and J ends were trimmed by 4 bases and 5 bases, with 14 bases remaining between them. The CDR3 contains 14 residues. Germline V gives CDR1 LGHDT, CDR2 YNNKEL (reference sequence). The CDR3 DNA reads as TGTGCCAGCAGCCTCACTGGGGGTGAGACTGAAGCTTTCTTT. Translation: CASSLTGGETEAFF.